Listed below are T cell receptor beta chains from one sample, sequenced in a study of graft-versus-host responses after intestinal transplantation. Their antigens remain unidentified. Profiling relied on immunoSEQ multiplex PCR, and the TCRdb table lists in-frame clones only, not all of them. This table holds over 85,000 clones, just under 95% found once. Source: unstimulated CD8+ T cells sorted from spleen or lymph node cells, taken before intestinal transplant. These receptors all stem from a human donor who received an intestinal transplant. CDR3s include the opening cysteine and the closing phenylalanine or tryptophan. D genes are given only for firm matches. Expanded clones get a size class; other rows say once, few or many, or leave the size out.

abundance	j_gene	v_gene	d_gene	CDR3nt	CDR3aa
NA	TRBJ1-1	TRBV6-5	NA	TGTGCCAGCAGTTACCGTCAGGATGGGACTGAAGCTTTCTTT	CASSYRQDGTEAFF
NA	TRBJ2-1	TRBV19	NA	TGTGCCAGTAACAAAGCCCATTACAATGAGCAGTTCTTC	CASNKAHYNEQFF
once	TRBJ2-7	TRBV29-1	TRBD2	TGCAGCGCCCGCGGGGGGGCGCCAAACTCCTACGAGCAGTACTTC	CSARGGAPNSYEQYF
NA	TRBJ1-2	TRBV30	TRBD1	TGTGCCTGGAGTATACAGGGGGCTGGTGGCTACACCTTC	CAWSIQGAGGYTF
NA	TRBJ2-1	TRBV10-3	NA	TGTGCCATCAGTGCGGAGGATGGGAGTGAGCAGTTCTTC	CAISAEDGSEQFF
NA	TRBJ2-7	TRBV11-3	TRBD2	TGTGCCAGCAGCTTAGAGGCTAGCGGTTCCTACGAGCAGTACTTC	CASSLEASGSYEQYF
NA	TRBJ1-5	TRBV10-3	NA	TGTGCCATCAGTGTTAACGGAGGAGGGAATCAGCCCCAGCATTTT	CAISVNGGGNQPQHF
NA	TRBJ2-3	TRBV27	NA	TGTGCCAGCAGTTTCGGGCCCCTTGAGCGAGATACGCAGTATTTT	CASSFGPLERDTQYF
NA	TRBJ2-3	TRBV7-9	NA	TGTGCCAGCAGGTACGCGGCAGATACGCAGTATTTT	CASRYAADTQYF
NA	TRBJ2-7	TRBV6-6	NA	TGTGCCAGCAGTTACTCGTACAGTGACAGCTCCTACGAGCAGTACTTC	CASSYSYSDSSYEQYF
NA	TRBJ2-3	TRBV2	TRBD1	TGTGCCAGCAGCATACTTATACAGGGGGCCTTACCCACAGATACGCAGTATTTT	CASSILIQGALPTDTQYF
NA	TRBJ2-1	TRBV30	TRBD2	TGTGCCTGGAGTGATGATAGCGGGTCCAGCTCCTACAATGAGCAGTTCTTC	CAWSDDSGSSSYNEQFF
NA	TRBJ2-5	TRBV7-8	TRBD2	TGTGCCAGCATCCTGGTATTACTAGCGCTGCAAGAGACCCAGTACTTC	CASILVLLALQETQYF
NA	TRBJ2-7	TRBV5-6	NA	TGTGCCAGCACCGAGGGGGTCGAGGGAGAGCCCTACGAGCAGTACTTC	CASTEGVEGEPYEQYF
once	TRBJ2-3	TRBV28	TRBD2	TGTGCCAGCAGTTTGGGCGGGAGAACAGATACGCAGTATTTT	CASSLGGRTDTQYF
NA	TRBJ1-3	TRBV4-2	NA	TGTGCCAGCAGCCAAGACGGCCAGGGATACTCTGGAAACACCATATATTTT	CASSQDGQGYSGNTIYF
NA	TRBJ1-4	TRBV6-1	NA	TGTGCCAGCAGTGAATTTAGGGAGGTGGCAACTAATGAAAAACTGTTTTTT	CASSEFREVATNEKLFF
NA	TRBJ1-1	TRBV16	NA	TGTGCCAGCAGCCCCTCGAGCATGAACACTGAAGCTTTCTTT	CASSPSSMNTEAFF
NA	TRBJ2-3	TRBV30	NA	TGTGCCTGGAGTGAGGGACTGGGCACAGATACGCAGTATTTT	CAWSEGLGTDTQYF
once	TRBJ2-7	TRBV7-6	NA	TGTGCCAGCAGCTTAGCGGGCCCCGGGGCGTTTGTATACGAGCAGTACTTC	CASSLAGPGAFVYEQYF
NA	TRBJ2-2	TRBV6-5	NA	TGTGCCAGCAGTTACAACGCCGGCACCGGGGAGCTGTTTTTT	CASSYNAGTGELFF
NA	TRBJ1-1	TRBV28	NA	TGTGCCAGCAGTTTTCCGTTTGGACTAAACACTGAAGCTTTCTTT	CASSFPFGLNTEAFF
NA	TRBJ2-1	TRBV27	TRBD1	TGTGCCAGCGGACAAGGAGAGAGACAGGGGGCAATAGAGCAGTTCTTC	CASGQGERQGAIEQFF
NA	TRBJ2-1	TRBV7-9	NA	TGTGCCACCCACCTGGGCGCCTACAATGAGCAGTTCTTC	CATHLGAYNEQFF
NA	TRBJ2-7	TRBV19	NA	TGTGCCAGTAGTACGGGGGCTAGCGTATTGACCTACGAGCAGTACTTC	CASSTGASVLTYEQYF
NA	TRBJ2-2	TRBV5-1	TRBD1	TGCGCCAGCAGCGAAGACAGCGGGACAGGGGGCAGCACCGGGGAGCTGTTTTTT	CASSEDSGTGGSTGELFF
NA	TRBJ2-7	TRBV7-6	TRBD2	TGTGCCAGCAGCTTAGAAGCGGGAGGGTTTCGGTCCTACGAGCAGTACTTC	CASSLEAGGFRSYEQYF
NA	TRBJ2-1	TRBV19	TRBD2	TGTGCCACGCAAGCGGGATATTACAATGAGCAGTTCTTC	CATQAGYYNEQFF